The rows below give T cell receptor beta chains drawn from one sample of a study of early T cells in non-severe SARS-CoV-2 infection. TCRdb itself ran the 5' RACE reads through MiXCR, one entry per CDR3 protein. The sample lists about 60,000 distinct CDR3 sequences, about 17% seen once, with about 8.2% in the top ten. The input for sequencing was whole blood, taken at baseline. Receptor source: an adult who was a healthcare worker with PCR-confirmed SARS-CoV-2 infection or an uninfected control (not recorded which). The CDR3 runs from the conserved cysteine through the conserved F or W. The order of the fields is V gene, J gene, clone size, D gene, CDR3 protein, CDR3 DNA. A D gene is named only where the DNA matches it firmly. Not every row has a clone size; where given, it reads once, few, many or a size class.

>TRBV29-1|TRBJ1-1|many|-
CSVVGSGHTEAFF
TGCAGCGTTGTGGGATCAGGGCACACTGAAGCTTTCTTT
>TRBV7-2|TRBJ2-7|few|TRBD1
CASSWDRSSYEQYF
TGTGCCAGCAGCTGGGACAGGAGCTCCTACGAGCAGTACTTC
>TRBV2|TRBJ2-7|few|-
CASRRGYEQYF
TGTGCCAGCAGACGTGGCTACGAGCAGTACTTC
>TRBV29-1|TRBJ2-1|few|TRBD2
CSVDVGRAGEQFF
TGCAGCGTTGATGTCGGGAGGGCCGGTGAGCAGTTCTTC
>TRBV6-2/TRBV6-3|TRBJ1-1|many|-
CASTLNTEAFF
TGTGCCAGCACCTTGAACACTGAAGCTTTCTTT
>TRBV2|TRBJ2-1|-|TRBD1
CASSGTGVYHEQFF
TGTGCCAGCAGTGGGACAGGGGTTTATCATGAGCAGTTCTTC
>TRBV11-3|TRBJ2-3|-|TRBD1
CASSPTGTGAGTDTQYF
TGTGCCAGCAGCCCTACCGGGACAGGGGCAGGAACAGATACGCAGTATTTT
>TRBV20-1|TRBJ1-5|few|-
CSAIVGSKPQHF
TGCAGTGCTATAGTGGGGTCCAAGCCTCAGCATTTT
>TRBV18|TRBJ1-1|few|-
CASSLDRESEAFF
TGTGCCAGCTCACTGGACAGAGAGTCCGAAGCTTTCTTT
>TRBV10-3|TRBJ1-2|many|TRBD1
CAITPGQGLGYTF
TGTGCCATCACCCCGGGACAGGGTCTCGGCTACACCTTC
>TRBV14|TRBJ2-4|few|-
CASSQKRGAKNIQYF
TGTGCCAGCAGCCAGAAACGGGGGGCCAAAAACATTCAGTACTTC
>TRBV19|TRBJ2-3|few|-
CASALEVVSDTQYF
TGTGCCAGCGCACTTGAGGTGGTCTCAGATACGCAGTATTTT
>TRBV19|TRBJ2-3|few|-
CASSMLDPDTQYF
TGTGCCAGTAGTATGTTGGACCCAGATACGCAGTATTTT
>TRBV20-1|TRBJ2-2|few|-
CSARWHSNTGELFF
TGCAGTGCTAGATGGCACTCGAACACCGGGGAGCTGTTTTTT
>TRBV20-1|TRBJ1-5|-|-
CSAQRVVGDYQPQHF
TGCAGTGCCCAGAGGGTAGTAGGTGATTATCAGCCCCAGCATTTT
>TRBV6-5|TRBJ1-4|-|-
CASSYSGGSNEKLFF
TGTGCCAGCAGTTACTCCGGGGGTTCTAATGAAAAACTGTTTTTT
>TRBV12-3/TRBV12-4|TRBJ2-1|-|TRBD2
CASSRSAGGPYNEQFF
TGTGCCAGCAGTCGATCAGCGGGAGGCCCCTACAATGAGCAGTTCTTC
>TRBV7-9|TRBJ2-2|-|-
CASSLDQGLNTGELFF
TGTGCCAGCAGCTTAGACCAGGGCCTGAACACCGGGGAGCTGTTTTTT
>TRBV7-9|TRBJ1-1|few|-
CASSLVPRDTEAFF
TGTGCCAGCAGCTTAGTCCCGAGGGACACTGAAGCTTTCTTT
>TRBV28|TRBJ2-2|-|TRBD2
CASRGPGLGPGELFF
TGTGCCAGCAGGGGACCCGGACTAGGTCCCGGGGAGCTGTTTTTT
>TRBV12-3/TRBV12-4|TRBJ2-1|-|-
CASSTDNEQFF
TGTGCCAGCAGCACAGACAATGAGCAGTTCTTC
>TRBV12-3/TRBV12-4|TRBJ2-3|few|TRBD1
CASSSTGTGADTQYF
TGTGCCAGCAGTTCTACCGGGACAGGGGCAGATACGCAGTATTTT
>TRBV5-1|TRBJ2-7|-|TRBD1
CASSFRTGRDEQYF
TGCGCCAGCAGCTTCCGGACAGGGCGGGACGAGCAGTACTTC
>TRBV19|TRBJ2-7|-|-
CASSPDRPGSYEQYF
TGTGCCAGTAGTCCAGACAGGCCCGGCTCCTACGAGCAGTACTTC
>TRBV20-1|TRBJ2-7|-|TRBD1
CSARDLDRDHYEQYF
TGCAGTGCTAGAGATTTAGACAGGGACCACTACGAGCAGTACTTC
>TRBV20-1|TRBJ2-4|few|-
CSARDSGRGSTKNIQYF
TGCAGTGCTAGAGATTCGGGCCGAGGGAGTACCAAAAACATTCAGTACTTC
>TRBV5-1|TRBJ2-7|-|-
CASSQRGVEQYF
TGCGCCAGCAGCCAAAGGGGGGTGGAGCAGTACTTC
>TRBV12-3/TRBV12-4|TRBJ2-7|-|-
CASSPDWASSYEQYF
TGTGCCAGCAGTCCGGACTGGGCTAGCTCCTACGAGCAGTACTTC
>TRBV12-3/TRBV12-4|TRBJ1-5|-|TRBD1
CASSTGQEQPQHF
TGTGCCAGCAGTACTGGACAGGAACAGCCCCAGCATTTT
>TRBV7-2|TRBJ2-1|few|TRBD2
CASSRGLAGLWREQFF
TGTGCCAGCAGCCGGGGACTAGCGGGACTTTGGCGGGAGCAGTTCTTC
>TRBV5-1|TRBJ2-3|few|-
CASSLAAATDTQYF
TGCGCCAGCAGCTTGGCCGCGGCCACAGATACGCAGTATTTT
>TRBV29-1|TRBJ2-4|few|-
CSVEQGTKNIQYF
TGCAGCGTTGAACAAGGGACCAAAAACATTCAGTACTTC
>TRBV9|TRBJ1-3|-|-
CASSVADSSSGNTIYF
TGTGCCAGCAGCGTGGCGGACAGCAGCTCTGGAAACACCATATATTTT
>TRBV28|TRBJ1-1|-|-
CASSTRDKAFF
TGTGCCAGCAGTACCCGGGACAAAGCTTTCTTT
>TRBV5-1|TRBJ1-1|many|-
CASSQRRNTEAFF
TGCGCCAGCAGCCAACGCAGAAACACTGAAGCTTTCTTT